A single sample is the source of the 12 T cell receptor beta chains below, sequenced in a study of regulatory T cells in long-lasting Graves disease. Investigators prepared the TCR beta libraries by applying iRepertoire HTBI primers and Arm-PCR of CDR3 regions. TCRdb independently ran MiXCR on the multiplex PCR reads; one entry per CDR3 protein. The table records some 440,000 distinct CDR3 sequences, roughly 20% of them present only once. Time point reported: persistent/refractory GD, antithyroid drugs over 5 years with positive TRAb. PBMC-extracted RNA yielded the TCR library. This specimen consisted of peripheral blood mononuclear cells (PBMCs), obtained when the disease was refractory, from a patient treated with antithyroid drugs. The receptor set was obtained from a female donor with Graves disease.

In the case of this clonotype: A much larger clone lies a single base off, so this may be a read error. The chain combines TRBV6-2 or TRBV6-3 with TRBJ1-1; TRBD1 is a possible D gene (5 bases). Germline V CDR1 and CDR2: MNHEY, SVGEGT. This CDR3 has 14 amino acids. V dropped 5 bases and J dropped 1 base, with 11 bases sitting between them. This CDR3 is CASSMGRGNTEAFF. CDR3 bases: TGTGCCAGCAGTATGGGACGGGGGAACACTGAAGCTTTCTTT.

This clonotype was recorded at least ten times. CDR3 DNA: TGTGCCAGCAGTTACCACACGGGACTAGAGGAGGAGACCCAGTACTTC. Protein sequence: CASSYHTGLEEETQYF. J is TRBJ2-5 and V is TRBV6-5, with 8 bases matching TRBD2. The germline V gene encodes CDR1 MNHEY and CDR2 SVGAGI. The CDR3 has 16 residues. The trim removed 2 bases at V and 5 bases at J, leaving 10 bases unmatched.

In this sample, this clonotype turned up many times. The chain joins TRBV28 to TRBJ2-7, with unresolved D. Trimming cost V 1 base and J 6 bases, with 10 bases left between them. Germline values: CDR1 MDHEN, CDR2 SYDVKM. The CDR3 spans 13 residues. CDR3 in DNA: TGTGCCAGCAGTTTATCTGTAGCACGCGAGCAGTACTTC. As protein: CASSLSVAREQYF.

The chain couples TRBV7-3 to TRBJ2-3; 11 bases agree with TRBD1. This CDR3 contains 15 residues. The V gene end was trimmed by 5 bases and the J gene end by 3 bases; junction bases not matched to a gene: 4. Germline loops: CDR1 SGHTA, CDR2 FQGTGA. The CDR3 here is CASSGGQGATDTQYF. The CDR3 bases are TGTGCCAGCAGCGGCGGACAGGGGGCAACAGATACGCAGTATTTT.

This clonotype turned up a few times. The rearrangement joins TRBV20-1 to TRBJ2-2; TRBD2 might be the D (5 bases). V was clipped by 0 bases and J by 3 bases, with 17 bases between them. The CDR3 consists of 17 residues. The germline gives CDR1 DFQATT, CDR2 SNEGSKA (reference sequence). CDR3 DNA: TGCAGTGCTAGAGATCTCAGTAGGAGGATTGACACCGGGGAGCTGTTTTTT. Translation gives CSARDLSRRIDTGELFF.

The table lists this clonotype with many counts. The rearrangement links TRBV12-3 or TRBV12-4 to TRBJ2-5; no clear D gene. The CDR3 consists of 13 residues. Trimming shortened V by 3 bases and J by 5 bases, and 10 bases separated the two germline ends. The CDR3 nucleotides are TGTGCCAGCAGTTTCTTACTCAGGGAGACCCAGTACTTC. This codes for CASSFLLRETQYF.

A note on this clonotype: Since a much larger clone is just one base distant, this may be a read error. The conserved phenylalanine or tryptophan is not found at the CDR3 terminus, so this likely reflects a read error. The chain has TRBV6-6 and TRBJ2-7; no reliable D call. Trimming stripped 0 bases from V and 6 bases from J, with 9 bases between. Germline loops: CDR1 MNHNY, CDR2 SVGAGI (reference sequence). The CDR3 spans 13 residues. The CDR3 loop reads CASSYSVGREQYL. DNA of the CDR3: TGTGCCAGCAGTTACTCGGTGGGTCGCGAGCAGTACCTC.

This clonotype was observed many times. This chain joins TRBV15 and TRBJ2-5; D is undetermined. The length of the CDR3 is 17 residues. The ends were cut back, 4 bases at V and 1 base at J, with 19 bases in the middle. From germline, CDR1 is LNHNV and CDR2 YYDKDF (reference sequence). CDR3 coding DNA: TGTGCCACCAGCACCCCCCCCGTAGACGAGAGCCAAGAGACCCAGTACTTC. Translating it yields CATSTPPVDESQETQYF.

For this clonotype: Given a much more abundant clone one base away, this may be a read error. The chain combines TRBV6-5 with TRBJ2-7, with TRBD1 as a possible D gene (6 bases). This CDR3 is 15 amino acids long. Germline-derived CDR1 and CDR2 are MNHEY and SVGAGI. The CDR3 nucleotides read TGTGCCCGCAGTTTCGTGAGAGGGGGTTTCGGCGAGCAGTACTTC. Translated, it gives CARSFVRGGFGEQYF.

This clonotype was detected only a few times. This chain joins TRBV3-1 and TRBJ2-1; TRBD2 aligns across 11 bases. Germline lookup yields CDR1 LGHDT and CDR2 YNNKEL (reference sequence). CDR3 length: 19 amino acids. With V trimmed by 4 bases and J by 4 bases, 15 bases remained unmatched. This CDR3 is CASSPATSGSILGYNEQFF. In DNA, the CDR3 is TGTGCCAGCAGCCCCGCCACTAGCGGGAGTATTTTGGGTTACAATGAGCAGTTCTTC.

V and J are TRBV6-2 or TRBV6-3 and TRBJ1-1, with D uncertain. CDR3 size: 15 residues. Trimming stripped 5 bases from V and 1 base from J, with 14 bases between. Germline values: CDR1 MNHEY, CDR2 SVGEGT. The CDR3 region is CASSLQFAANTEAFF. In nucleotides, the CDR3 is TGTGCCAGCAGTCTACAGTTTGCGGCGAACACTGAAGCTTTCTTT.

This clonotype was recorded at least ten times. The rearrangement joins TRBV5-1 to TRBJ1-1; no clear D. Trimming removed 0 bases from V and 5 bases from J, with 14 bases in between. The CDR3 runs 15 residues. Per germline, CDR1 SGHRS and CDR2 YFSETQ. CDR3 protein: CASSLVLRPTTEAFF. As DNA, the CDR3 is TGCGCCAGCAGCTTGGTACTGAGACCGACGACTGAAGCTTTCTTT.